The text below deals with one T cell receptor beta chain. TCRdb analysed the RACE reads with MiXCR anew, one entry per CDR3 protein. The data hold more than 95,000 distinct CDR3 sequences, with around 10% observed a single time. This CDR3 is 19 amino acids long. V was shortened by 4 bases and J by 2 bases, with 22 bases between the two germline ends. Germline CDR1 and CDR2: SGHDT and YYEEEE. These data originate in a study of human T cells and chemical hapten exposure. Time point specified: patch test 1, 2 weeks after DPC sensitization. Treatment of the sample: therapeutic diphenylcyclopropenone sensitization with weekly scalp DPC.

This sample comprised whole blood, obtained in connection with sensitization to the hapten diphenylcyclopropenone (DPC). J is TRBJ2-6 and V is TRBV5-6, with D possibly being TRBD2 (5 bases). The receptor was isolated from a woman aged 45-65 years with alopecia areata. Some clones in this sample may be carry-over from other donors' samples. CDR3 protein: CASSGLGQQTTAGANVLTF. The DNA of the CDR3 is TGTGCCAGCAGCGGACTGGGCCAACAAACCACCGCTGGGGCCAACGTCCTGACTTTC. Full variable domain (remainder filled in from reference TRBV5-6 and TRBJ2-6): DAGVTQSPTHLIKTRGQQVTLRCSPKSGHDTVSWYQQALGQGPQFIFQYYEEEERQRGNFPDRFSGHQFPNYSSELNVNALLLGDSALYLCASSGLGQQTTAGANVLTFGAGSRLTVL.